The T cell receptor beta chain under discussion was sequenced for a study of OX40 agonist ivuxolimab in advanced cancers. Study-wide points: With doses of 0.1 to 3.0 mg/kg, CD4+ and CD8+ blood T cells had undergone clonal expansion by week 6.

TCRdb keeps only in-frame clones here, not all; method: immunoSEQ multiplex PCR. The sample records about 57,000 clones, more than 80% being singletons. The CDR3 has 13 amino acids. The germline V gene has CDR1 SEHNR and CDR2 FQNEAQ (reference sequence). V gave up 3 bases and J gave up 5 bases, with 9 bases separating them. In the case of this clone: Its antigen remains unidentified.

The receptor comes from an adult with an advanced solid tumor such as melanoma, head and neck, liver or kidney cancer. This chain links TRBV7-9 with TRBJ2-3; tentatively, D is TRBD2 (5 bases). This material consisted of CD4+ or CD8+ T cells sorted from blood, taken in a trial of the OX40 agonist ivuxolimab. The CDR3 region is CASSFTSLDTQYF. Written as DNA, the CDR3 is TGTGCCAGCAGCTTTACTAGTTTAGATACGCAGTATTTT.